The T cell receptor (beta chain) under discussion was sequenced for a study of identical twins. Study results and caveats: Insertions were reduced in abundant cord blood beta clonotypes but not in memory repertoires. There was an excess of low generation probability in the out-of-frame alpha sequences that twins shared.

This clonotype was seen a handful of times. What it recognizes is unknown. With template switching, a universal primer site was added, and the cDNA carried unique molecular identifiers. TCRdb recomputed calls from the 5' RACE reads with MiXCR, one row per CDR3 protein. Seen here are roughly 260,000 distinct CDR3 sequences, approximately 6.8% observed once, and the top ten hold around 5%. Germline V gene sequence: CDR1 KGHDR, CDR2 SFDVKD. V lost 4 bases and J lost 4; bases outside the gene matches: 11. The CDR3 contains 17 residues. These sequences were also reported in another study, on yellow fever vaccine responses in identical twins.

The sample comprised CD8+ T cells sorted from blood. V is TRBV24-1 and J is TRBJ2-2; 7 bases line up with TRBD2. The TCR was taken from a woman in her late teens or twenties in good health. The CDR3 nucleotides are TGTGCCACCAGTGACTCCCGACTAGCACGAGTCACCGGGGAGCTGTTTTTT. This gives the protein CATSDSRLARVTGELFF.